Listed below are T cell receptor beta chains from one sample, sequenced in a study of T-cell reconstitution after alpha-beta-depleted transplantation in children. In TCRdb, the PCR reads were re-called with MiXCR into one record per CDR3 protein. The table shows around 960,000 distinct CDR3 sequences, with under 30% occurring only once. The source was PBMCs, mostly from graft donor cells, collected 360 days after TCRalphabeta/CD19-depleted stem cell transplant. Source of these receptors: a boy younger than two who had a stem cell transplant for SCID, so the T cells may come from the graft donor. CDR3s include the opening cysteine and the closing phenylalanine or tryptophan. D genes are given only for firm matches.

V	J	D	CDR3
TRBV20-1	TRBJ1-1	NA	CSAAGALNTEAFF
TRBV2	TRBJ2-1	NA	CASSEVAGAIIDEQFF
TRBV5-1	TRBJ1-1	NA	CASSLNPGDTEAFF
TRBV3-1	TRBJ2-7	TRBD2	CASSPRVAGAYEQYF
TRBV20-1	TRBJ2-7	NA	CSASANSPFSYEQYF
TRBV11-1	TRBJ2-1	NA	CASSLGGNFEQFF
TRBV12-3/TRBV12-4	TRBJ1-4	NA	CASSSGGLANEKLFF
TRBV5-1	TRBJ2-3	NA	CASSREGGFTDTQYF
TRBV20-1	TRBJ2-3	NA	CSAPVWFGDTQYF
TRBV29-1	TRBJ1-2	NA	CSARDNGYTF
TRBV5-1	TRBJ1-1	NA	CASSYQDYTEAFF
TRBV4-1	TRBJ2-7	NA	CASSQAQPQSSYEQYF
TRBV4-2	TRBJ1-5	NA	CASSQDLGDVNQPQHF
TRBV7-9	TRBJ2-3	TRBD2	CASSLAPGTINTDTQYF
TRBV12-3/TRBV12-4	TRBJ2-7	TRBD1	CASSWDREFYEQYF
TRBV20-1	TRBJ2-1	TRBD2	CSARLIGGGSYNEQFF
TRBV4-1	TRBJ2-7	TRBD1	CASSEVVTGIGYEQYF
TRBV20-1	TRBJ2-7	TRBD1	CSARILQGMGSYEQYF
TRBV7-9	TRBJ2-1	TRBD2	CASSKLAGGPGNEQFF
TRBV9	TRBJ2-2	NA	CASSPSGGTGELFF
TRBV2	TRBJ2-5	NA	CASSAWGQETQYF